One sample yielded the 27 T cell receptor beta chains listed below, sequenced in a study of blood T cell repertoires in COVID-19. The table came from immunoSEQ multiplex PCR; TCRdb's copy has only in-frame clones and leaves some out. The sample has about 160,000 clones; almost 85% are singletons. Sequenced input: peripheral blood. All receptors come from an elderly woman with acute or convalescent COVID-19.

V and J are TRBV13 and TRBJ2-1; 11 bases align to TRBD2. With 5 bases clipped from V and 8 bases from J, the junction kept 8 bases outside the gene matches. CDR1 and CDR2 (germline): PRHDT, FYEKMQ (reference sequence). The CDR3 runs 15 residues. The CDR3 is CASSPIAGGLDEQFF. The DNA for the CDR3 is TGTGCCAGCAGCCCGATAGCGGGAGGGCTCGATGAGCAGTTCTTC. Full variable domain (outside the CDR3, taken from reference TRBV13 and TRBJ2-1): AAGVIQSPRHLIKEKRETATLKCYPIPRHDTVYWYQQGPGQDPQFLISFYEKMQSDKGSIPDRFSAQQFSDYHSELNMSSLELGDSALYFCASSPIAGGLDEQFFGPGTRLTVL.

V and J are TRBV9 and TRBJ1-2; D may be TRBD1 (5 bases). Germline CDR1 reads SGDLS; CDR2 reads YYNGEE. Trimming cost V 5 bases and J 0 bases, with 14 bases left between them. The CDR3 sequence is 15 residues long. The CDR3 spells CASSPGGDPNYGYTF. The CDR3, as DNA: TGTGCCAGCAGTCCCGGAGGGGACCCTAACTATGGCTACACCTTC. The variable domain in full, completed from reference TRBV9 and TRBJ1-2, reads DSGVTQTPKHLITATGQRVTLRCSPRSGDLSVYWYQQSLDQGLQFLIQYYNGEERAKGNILERFSAQQFPDLHSELNLSSLELGDSALYFCASSPGGDPNYGYTFGSGTRLTVV.

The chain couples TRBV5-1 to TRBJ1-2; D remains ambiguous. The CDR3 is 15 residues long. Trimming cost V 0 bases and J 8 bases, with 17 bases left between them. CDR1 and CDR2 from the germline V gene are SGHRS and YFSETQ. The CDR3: CASSLGYGRERGYTF. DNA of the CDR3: TGCGCCAGCAGCTTGGGTTACGGACGGGAGCGGGGCTACACCTTC.

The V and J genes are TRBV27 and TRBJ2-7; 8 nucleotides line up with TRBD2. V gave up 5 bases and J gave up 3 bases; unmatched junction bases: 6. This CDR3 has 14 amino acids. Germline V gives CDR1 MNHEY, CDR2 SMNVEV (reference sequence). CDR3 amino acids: CASSPGTSGYEQYF. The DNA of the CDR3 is TGTGCCAGCAGTCCCGGCACTAGCGGCTACGAGCAGTACTTC.

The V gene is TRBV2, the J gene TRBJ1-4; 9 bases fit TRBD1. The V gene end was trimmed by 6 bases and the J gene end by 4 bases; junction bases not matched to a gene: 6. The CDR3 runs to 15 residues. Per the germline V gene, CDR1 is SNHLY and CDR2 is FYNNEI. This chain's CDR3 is CASRRDRGGNEKLFF. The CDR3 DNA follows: TGTGCCAGCAGACGTGACAGGGGGGGTAATGAAAAACTGTTTTTT.

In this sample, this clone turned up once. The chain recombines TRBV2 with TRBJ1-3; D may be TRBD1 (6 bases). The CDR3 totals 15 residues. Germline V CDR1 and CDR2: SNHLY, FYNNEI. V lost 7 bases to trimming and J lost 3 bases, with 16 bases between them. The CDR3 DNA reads TGTGCCAGCACCTCCACAGGGAGCGGTGGAAACACCATATATTTT. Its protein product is CASTSTGSGGNTIYF.

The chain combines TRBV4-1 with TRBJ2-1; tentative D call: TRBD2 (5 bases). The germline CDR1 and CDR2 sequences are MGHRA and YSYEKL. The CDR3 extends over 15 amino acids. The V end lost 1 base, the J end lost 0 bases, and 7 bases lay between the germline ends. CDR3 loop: CASSQAGFSYNEQFF. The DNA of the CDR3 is TGCGCCAGCAGCCAAGCGGGGTTCTCCTACAATGAGCAGTTCTTC.

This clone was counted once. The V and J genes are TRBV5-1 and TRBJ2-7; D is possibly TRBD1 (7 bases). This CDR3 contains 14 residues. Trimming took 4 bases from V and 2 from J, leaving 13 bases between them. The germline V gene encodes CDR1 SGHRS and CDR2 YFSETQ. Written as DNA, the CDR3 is TGCGCCAGCAGCCGGAGGGGGCAAACCTACGAGCAGTACTTC. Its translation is CASSRRGQTYEQYF.

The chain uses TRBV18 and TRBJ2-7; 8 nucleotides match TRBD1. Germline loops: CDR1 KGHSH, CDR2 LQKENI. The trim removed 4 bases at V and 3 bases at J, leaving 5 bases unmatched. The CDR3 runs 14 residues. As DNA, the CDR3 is TGTGCCAGCTCACGTCGACAGGGGAACTACGAGCAGTACTTC. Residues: CASSRRQGNYEQYF. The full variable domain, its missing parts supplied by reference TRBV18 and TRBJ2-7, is NAGVMQNPRHLVRRRGQEARLRCSPMKGHSHVYWYRQLPEEGLKFMVYLQKENIIDESGMPKERFSAEFPKEGPSILRIQQVVRGDSAAYFCASSRRQGNYEQYFGPGTRLTVT.

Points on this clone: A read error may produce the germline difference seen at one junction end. The CDR3 loop reads CASRDLNSPLHF. The DNA for the CDR3 is TGTGCCAGCCGTGACCTTAATTCACCCCTCCACTTT. This chain links TRBV6-1 with TRBJ1-6; D remains unclear. This CDR3 contains 12 residues. Per germline, CDR1 MNHNS and CDR2 SASEGT.

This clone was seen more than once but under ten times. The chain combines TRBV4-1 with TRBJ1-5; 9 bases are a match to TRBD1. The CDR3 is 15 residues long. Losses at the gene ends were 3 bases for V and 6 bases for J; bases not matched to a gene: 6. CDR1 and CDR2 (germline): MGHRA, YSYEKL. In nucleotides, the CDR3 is TGCGCCAGCAGCCACGCTGACAGGGGGGTTCAGCCCCAGCATTTT. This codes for CASSHADRGVQPQHF.

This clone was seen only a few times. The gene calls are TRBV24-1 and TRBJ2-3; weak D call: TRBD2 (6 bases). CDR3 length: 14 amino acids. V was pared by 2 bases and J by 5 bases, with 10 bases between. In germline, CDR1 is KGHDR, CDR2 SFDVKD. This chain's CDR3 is CATSDSVGGDTQYF. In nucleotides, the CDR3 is TGTGCCACCAGTGATTCGGTGGGGGGAGATACGCAGTATTTT.

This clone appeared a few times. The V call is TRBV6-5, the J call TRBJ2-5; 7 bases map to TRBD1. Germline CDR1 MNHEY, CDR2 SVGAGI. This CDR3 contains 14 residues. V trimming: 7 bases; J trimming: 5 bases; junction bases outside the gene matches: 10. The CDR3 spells CASTRTGRWETQYF. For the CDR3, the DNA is TGTGCCAGCACACGGACAGGACGATGGGAGACCCAGTACTTC.

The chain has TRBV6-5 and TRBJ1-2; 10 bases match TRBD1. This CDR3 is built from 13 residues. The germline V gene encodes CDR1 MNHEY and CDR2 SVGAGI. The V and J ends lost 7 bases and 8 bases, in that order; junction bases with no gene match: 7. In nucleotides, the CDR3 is TGTGCCAGCAATATAGACAGGGGGCGCGGCTACACCTTC. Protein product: CASNIDRGRGYTF.

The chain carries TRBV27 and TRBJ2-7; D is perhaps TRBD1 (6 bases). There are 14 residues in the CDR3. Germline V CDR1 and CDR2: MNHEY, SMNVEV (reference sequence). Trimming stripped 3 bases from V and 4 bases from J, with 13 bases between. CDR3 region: CASSFIDRLYEQYF. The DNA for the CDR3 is TGTGCCAGCAGTTTCATAGACAGGTTATACGAGCAGTACTTC.

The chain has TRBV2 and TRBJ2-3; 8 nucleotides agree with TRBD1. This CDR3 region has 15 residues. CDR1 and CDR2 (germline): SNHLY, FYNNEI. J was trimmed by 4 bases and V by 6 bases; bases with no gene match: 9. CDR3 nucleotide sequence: TGTGCCAGCAGCGAGGACAGGGTGGGCCCAGATACGCAGTATTTT. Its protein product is CASSEDRVGPDTQYF.

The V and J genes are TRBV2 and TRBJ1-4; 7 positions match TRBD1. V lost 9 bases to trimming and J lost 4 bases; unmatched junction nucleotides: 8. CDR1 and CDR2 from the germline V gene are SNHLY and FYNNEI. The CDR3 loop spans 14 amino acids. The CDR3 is CASLTGPGNEKLFF. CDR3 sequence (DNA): TGTGCCAGTTTGACAGGGCCGGGTAATGAAAAACTGTTTTTT.

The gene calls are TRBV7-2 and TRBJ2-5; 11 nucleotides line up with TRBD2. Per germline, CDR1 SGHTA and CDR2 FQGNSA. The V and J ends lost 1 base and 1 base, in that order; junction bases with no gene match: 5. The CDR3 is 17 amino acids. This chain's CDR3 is CASSLGRTSGSQETQYF. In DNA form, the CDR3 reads TGTGCCAGCAGCTTAGGCAGGACTAGCGGGTCCCAAGAGACCCAGTACTTC. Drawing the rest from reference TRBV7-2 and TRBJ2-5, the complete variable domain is GAGVSQSPSNKVTEKGKDVELRCDPISGHTALYWYRQSLGQGLEFLIYFQGNSAPDKSGLPSDRFSAERTGGSVSTLTIQRTQQEDSAVYLCASSLGRTSGSQETQYFGPGTRLLVL.

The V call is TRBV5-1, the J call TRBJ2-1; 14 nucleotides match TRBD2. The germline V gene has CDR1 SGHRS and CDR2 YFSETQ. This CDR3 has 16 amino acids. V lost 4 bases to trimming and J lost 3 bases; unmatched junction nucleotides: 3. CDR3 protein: CASSGLAGGFYNEQFF. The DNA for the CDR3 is TGCGCCAGCAGCGGACTAGCGGGAGGTTTCTACAATGAGCAGTTCTTC.

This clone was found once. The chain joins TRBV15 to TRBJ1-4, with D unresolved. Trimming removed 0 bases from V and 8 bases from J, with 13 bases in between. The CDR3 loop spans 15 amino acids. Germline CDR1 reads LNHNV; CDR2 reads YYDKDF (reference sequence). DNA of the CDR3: TGTGCCACCAGCAGAGATGCGGCGTCAAGGGAAAAACTGTTTTTT. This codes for CATSRDAASREKLFF.

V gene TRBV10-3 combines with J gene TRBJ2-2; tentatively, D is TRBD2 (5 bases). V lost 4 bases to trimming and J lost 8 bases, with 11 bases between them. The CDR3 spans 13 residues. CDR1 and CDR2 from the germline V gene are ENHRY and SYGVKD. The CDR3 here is CAISVSIAGELFF. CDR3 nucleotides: TGTGCCATCAGTGTGTCGATAGCGGGGGAGCTGTTTTTT.

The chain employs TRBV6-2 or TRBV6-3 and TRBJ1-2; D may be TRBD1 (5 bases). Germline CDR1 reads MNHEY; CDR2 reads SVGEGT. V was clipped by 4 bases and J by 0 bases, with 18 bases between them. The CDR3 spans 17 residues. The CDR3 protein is CASSFTILTASNYGYTF. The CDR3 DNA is TGTGCCAGCAGTTTCACGATCCTGACAGCTTCTAACTATGGCTACACCTTC.

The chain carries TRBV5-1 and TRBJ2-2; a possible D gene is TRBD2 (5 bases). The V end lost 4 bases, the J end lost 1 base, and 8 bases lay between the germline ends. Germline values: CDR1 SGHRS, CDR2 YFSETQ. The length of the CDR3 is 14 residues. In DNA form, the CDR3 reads TGCGCCAGCAGCCCAAGCGGGAACACCGGGGAGCTGTTTTTT. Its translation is CASSPSGNTGELFF.

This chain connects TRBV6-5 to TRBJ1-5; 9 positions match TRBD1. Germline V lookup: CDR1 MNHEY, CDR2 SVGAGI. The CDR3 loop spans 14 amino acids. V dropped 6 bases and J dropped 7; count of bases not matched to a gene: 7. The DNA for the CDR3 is TGTGCCAGCAGCGGGGACAGGGCTGGCCAGCCCCAGCATTTT. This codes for CASSGDRAGQPQHF.

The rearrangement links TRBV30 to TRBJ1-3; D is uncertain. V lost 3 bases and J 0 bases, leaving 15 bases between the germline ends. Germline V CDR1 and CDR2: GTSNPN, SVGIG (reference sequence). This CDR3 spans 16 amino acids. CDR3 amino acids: CAWSAGYLSSGNTIYF. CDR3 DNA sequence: TGTGCCTGGAGCGCGGGATACCTTAGCTCTGGAAACACCATATATTTT.

CDR3 DNA: TGTGCCAGCAGTCCCGGGACAGACTATGGCTACACCTTC. It yields the protein CASSPGTDYGYTF. The chain uses TRBV6-5 and TRBJ1-2; TRBD1 aligns across 7 bases. Germline CDR1 reads MNHEY; CDR2 reads SVGAGI. The V segment lost 5 bases and the J segment 3 bases; nucleotides outside the gene matches: 3. CDR3 size: 13 residues.

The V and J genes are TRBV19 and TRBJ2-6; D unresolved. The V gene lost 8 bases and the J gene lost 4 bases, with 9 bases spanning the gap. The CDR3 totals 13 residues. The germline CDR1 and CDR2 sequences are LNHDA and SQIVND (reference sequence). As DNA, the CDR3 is TGTGCCAGTGGGTTCGGGGGGGCCAACGTCCTGACTTTC. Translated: CASGFGGANVLTF.